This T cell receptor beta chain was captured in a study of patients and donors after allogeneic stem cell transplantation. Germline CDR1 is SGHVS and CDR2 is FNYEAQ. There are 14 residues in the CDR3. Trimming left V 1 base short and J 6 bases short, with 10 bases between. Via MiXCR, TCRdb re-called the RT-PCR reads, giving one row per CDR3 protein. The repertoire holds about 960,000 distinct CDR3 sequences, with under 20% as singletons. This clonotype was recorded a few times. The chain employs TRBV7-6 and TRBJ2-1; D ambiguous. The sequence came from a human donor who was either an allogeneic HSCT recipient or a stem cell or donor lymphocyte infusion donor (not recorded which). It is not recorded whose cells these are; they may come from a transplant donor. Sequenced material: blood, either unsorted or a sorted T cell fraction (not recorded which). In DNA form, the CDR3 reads TGTGCCAGCAGCTTAGTTACCGCTGGCAATGAGCAGTTCTTC. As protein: CASSLVTAGNEQFF.